The present entry profiles one TCR beta chain with its context. Its specificity is not known. Trimming left V 2 bases short and J 6 bases short, with 11 bases between. The CDR3 runs 14 residues. CDR1 and CDR2 from the germline V gene are GTSNPN and SVGIG (reference sequence). This sample was included in a study of T cell responses to AZD1222 COVID-19 vaccine. Data came from immunoSEQ multiplex PCR; TCRdb stores just in-frame clones and leaves some out. The data contain tens of thousands of clones, 88% of them singletons. Study results and limitations: Spike-specific TCR breadth and depth rose after two AZD1222 doses.

The TCR comes from an adult who received the AZD1222 COVID-19 vaccine. The genes are TRBV30 and TRBJ1-6; perhaps TRBD1 as D (5 bases). The sequencing used peripheral blood, collected 28 days after the second AZD1222 dose. CDR3 amino acids: CAWSSLGVNSPLHF. CDR3 nucleotides: TGTGCCTGGAGTTCTCTAGGGGTTAATTCACCCCTCCACTTT. The full variable domain, with the rest looked up from reference TRBV30 and TRBJ1-6, is SQTIHQWPATLVQPVGSPLSLECTVEGTSNPNLYWYRQAAGRGLQLLFYSVGIGQISSEVPQNLSASRPQDRQFILSSKKLLLSDSGFYLCAWSSLGVNSPLHFGNGTRLTVT.